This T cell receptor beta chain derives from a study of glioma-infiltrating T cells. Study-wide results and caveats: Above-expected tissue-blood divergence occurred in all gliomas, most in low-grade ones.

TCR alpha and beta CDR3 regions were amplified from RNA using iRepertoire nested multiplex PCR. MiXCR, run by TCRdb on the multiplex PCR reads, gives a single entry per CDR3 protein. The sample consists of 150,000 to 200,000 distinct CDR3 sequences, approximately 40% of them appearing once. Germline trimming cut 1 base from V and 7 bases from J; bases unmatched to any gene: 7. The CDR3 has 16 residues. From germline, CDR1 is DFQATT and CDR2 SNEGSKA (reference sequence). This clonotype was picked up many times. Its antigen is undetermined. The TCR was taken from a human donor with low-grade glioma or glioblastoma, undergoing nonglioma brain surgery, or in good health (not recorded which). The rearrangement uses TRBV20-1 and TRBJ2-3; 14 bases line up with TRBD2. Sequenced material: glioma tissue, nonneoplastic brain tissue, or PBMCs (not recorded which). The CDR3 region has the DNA TGCAGTGCTAGAGGGGCGGGGACTAGCGGGAGTTATACGCAGTATTTT. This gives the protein CSARGAGTSGSYTQYF.